The 26 T cell receptor beta chains listed next were all sequenced from one sample in a study of blood T cell repertoires in COVID-19. Only in-frame clones appear in the TCRdb table, and some are missing; sequencing was by immunoSEQ multiplex PCR. The table lists about 200,000 clones, approximately 87% of them singletons. The material sequenced was peripheral blood. The origin of the receptors is a man between 60 and 75 years old who had recovered from COVID-19.

The genes are TRBV5-5 and TRBJ2-5; the D gene is possibly TRBD1 (6 bases). Germline loops: CDR1 SGHKS, CDR2 YYEKEE (reference sequence). V was clipped by 0 bases and J by 2 bases, with 11 bases between them. The CDR3 totals 15 residues. The CDR3 loop reads CASSLVGHRQETQYF. CDR3 DNA sequence: TGTGCCAGCAGCTTGGTGGGACACCGACAAGAGACCCAGTACTTC.

The rearrangement uses TRBV5-1 and TRBJ2-1; TRBD2 agrees at 9 bases. The germline CDR1 and CDR2 sequences are SGHRS and YFSETQ. The CDR3 is made up of 15 amino acids. V lost 0 bases to trimming and J lost 9 bases; unmatched junction nucleotides: 7. The CDR3 DNA reads TGCGCCAGCAGCTTGGATGCGGGAGGGTTGGGTGAGCAGTTCTTC. It encodes CASSLDAGGLGEQFF.

The chain couples TRBV6-1 to TRBJ2-7, with D possibly matching TRBD2 (6 bases). CDR3 size: 14 residues. Germline V gene sequence: CDR1 MNHNS, CDR2 SASEGT. V was shortened by 5 bases and J by 4 bases, with 15 bases between the two germline ends. The DNA for the CDR3 is TGTGCCAGCAGTTCTCCGACTAGTGCTTACGAGCAGTACTTC. It yields the protein CASSSPTSAYEQYF.

CDR3: CASSLSIEAFF. The DNA of the CDR3 is TGTGCCAGCAGCTTGAGCATTGAAGCTTTCTTT. The chain is built from TRBV7-2 and TRBJ1-1; D not resolved. In germline, CDR1 is SGHTA, CDR2 FQGNSA. CDR3 length equals 11 residues. Between the trimmed V and J ends, which lost 3 bases and 7 bases, there was a span of 6 bases.

J is TRBJ1-1 and V is TRBV29-1, with 7 nucleotides matching TRBD1. There are 13 residues in the CDR3. Trimming at V came to 8 bases and at J to 4 bases, leaving 10 bases not matched to a gene. Germline V gene lookup returns CDR1 SQVTM and CDR2 ANQGSEA. CDR3 DNA sequence: TGCAGCACGTTGACAGGGACGGCCACTGAAGCTTTCTTT. Its protein is CSTLTGTATEAFF.

The chain couples TRBV3-1 (or the pseudogene TRBV3-2) to TRBJ1-2, with a weak D call TRBD1 (5 bases). The CDR3 sequence is 13 residues long. V was cut by 3 bases and J by 4 bases, with 9 bases left in between. Germline V lookup: CDR1 LGHDT, CDR2 YNNKEL (reference sequence). CDR3 in DNA: TGTGCCAGCAGCCAGGAGGGGCGCTATGGCTACACCTTC. Its translation is CASSQEGRYGYTF.

The genes are TRBV9 and TRBJ2-7, with a weak D call TRBD2 (6 bases). Trimming pared 4 bases from V and 3 bases from J, leaving 17 bases between. There are 15 residues in the CDR3. Germline V gene data show CDR1 as SGDLS and CDR2 as YYNGEE. The DNA of the CDR3 is TGTGCCAGCAGCCCCATGGGCGGGATTGTCTACGAGCAGTACTTC. This sequence encodes CASSPMGGIVYEQYF.

The chain is built from TRBV7-9 and TRBJ1-1; a possible D gene is TRBD1 (5 bases). The CDR3 is 15 residues long. Germline V gives CDR1 SEHNR, CDR2 FQNEAQ (reference sequence). The V and J ends lost 6 bases and 2 bases respectively, with 16 bases between them. This CDR3 is CASRHRGAGNTEAFF. Here the CDR3 DNA reads TGTGCCAGCAGGCACCGCGGGGCCGGAAACACTGAAGCTTTCTTT.

V gene TRBV15 combines with J gene TRBJ2-1, with 8 bases lining up with TRBD1. The CDR3 has 16 residues. With V trimmed by 1 base and J by 1 base, 3 bases remained unmatched. Germline V gives CDR1 LNHNV, CDR2 YYDKDF (reference sequence). CDR3 residues: CATSRGQGASYNEQFF. The CDR3 DNA follows: TGTGCCACCAGCAGAGGGCAGGGGGCTTCCTACAATGAGCAGTTCTTC.

The rearrangement links TRBV1 to TRBJ2-3; the table's D call, TRBD2, was not checked against the DNA. TRBV1 constitutes a pseudogene. CDR3 length: 19 amino acids. The CDR3 region is CTSSHLPRTSGSDTDTQYF. CDR3 bases: TGCACCAGCAGCCATCTCCCCCGCACTAGCGGGAGTGACACAGATACGCAGTATTTT.

This clone was detected once. The chain employs TRBV11-2 and TRBJ2-7; 10 bases match TRBD1. J gave up 3 bases and V 4 bases, and 12 bases lay outside the gene matches. The germline V gene has CDR1 SGHAT and CDR2 FQNNGV. This CDR3 region has 17 residues. For the CDR3, the DNA is TGTGCCAGCAGCTCCCAAACCGGGACAGGGGATTTCTACGAGCAGTACTTC. Its protein is CASSSQTGTGDFYEQYF.

The rearrangement uses TRBV7-2 and TRBJ1-2; D gene uncertain. Trimming removed 2 bases from V and 4 bases from J, with 11 bases in between. CDR1 and CDR2 (germline): SGHTA, FQGNSA. The length of the CDR3 is 14 residues. The CDR3 reads CASSLRRVSYGYTF. The CDR3 nucleotides read TGTGCCAGCAGCTTACGGAGGGTCAGCTATGGCTACACCTTC.

The chain employs TRBV5-4 and TRBJ1-1; D gene uncertain. This CDR3 is built from 15 residues. Trimming stripped 2 bases from V and 0 bases from J, with 11 bases between. Germline V gene lookup returns CDR1 SGHNT and CDR2 YYREEE (reference sequence). The CDR3 reads CASSFRGGLNTEAFF. The CDR3, as DNA: TGTGCCAGCAGCTTCCGGGGAGGTTTGAACACTGAAGCTTTCTTT.

V gene TRBV3-1 (or the pseudogene TRBV3-2) combines with J gene TRBJ2-7, with 8 nucleotides matching TRBD1. This CDR3 comprises 15 residues. V lost 3 bases and J lost 2; bases outside the gene matches: 6. The germline CDR1 and CDR2 sequences are LGHDT and YNNKEL (reference sequence). In DNA form, the CDR3 reads TGTGCCAGCAGCCAGGGCGGGACAGGTCCCTACGAGCAGTACTTC. This gives the protein CASSQGGTGPYEQYF.

The chain uses TRBV18 and TRBJ2-3, with TRBD2 matching 11 bases. Losses at the gene ends were 3 bases for V and 2 bases for J; bases not matched to a gene: 7. The germline V gene encodes CDR1 KGHSH and CDR2 LQKENI. The CDR3 has 17 residues. The CDR3 DNA sequence: TGTGCCAGCTCACCTTCGCTAGCGGGGGGATTCACAGATACGCAGTATTTT. Encoded protein: CASSPSLAGGFTDTQYF.

This clone has a single count. This chain links TRBV6-5 with TRBJ1-1; 10 bases fit TRBD1. The germline V gene encodes CDR1 MNHEY and CDR2 SVGAGI. The CDR3 contains 15 residues. The V and J ends lost 8 bases and 0 bases, in that order; junction bases with no gene match: 6. The CDR3 is CASAGTGVMNTEAFF. CDR3 bases: TGTGCCAGCGCCGGGACAGGGGTCATGAACACTGAAGCTTTCTTT.

The V and J genes are TRBV19 and TRBJ2-6; 8 bases agree with TRBD2. The CDR3 runs 20 residues. In germline, CDR1 is LNHDA, CDR2 SQIVND (reference sequence). V dropped 11 bases and J dropped 0; count of bases not matched to a gene: 21. CDR3 region: CARERFPGGATSSGANVLTF. The DNA for the CDR3 is TGTGCCCGCGAGCGATTCCCGGGGGGGGCGACTTCCTCTGGGGCCAACGTCCTGACTTTC. The whole variable domain, filled in from reference TRBV19 and TRBJ2-6, reads DGGITQSPKYLFRKEGQNVTLSCEQNLNHDAMYWYRQDPGQGLRLIYYSQIVNDFQKGDIAEGYSVSREKKESFPLTVTSAQKNPTAFYLCARERFPGGATSSGANVLTFGAGSRLTVL.

This clone was recorded once. The J gene is TRBJ2-2, the V gene TRBV24-1; D is undetermined. The V and J ends lost 5 bases and 0 bases respectively, with 6 bases between them. CDR1 and CDR2 (germline): KGHDR, SFDVKD. CDR3 length equals 14 residues. The CDR3 reads CATSGRSNTGELFF. Here the CDR3 DNA reads TGTGCCACCAGTGGGAGATCGAACACCGGGGAGCTGTTTTTT.

In this sample, this clone turned up once. The V call is TRBV9, the J call TRBJ1-3; 10 bases are shared with TRBD1. V trimming: 0 bases; J trimming: 2 bases; junction bases outside the gene matches: 5. Germline V gene data show CDR1 as SGDLS and CDR2 as YYNGEE. There are 17 residues in the CDR3. This chain's CDR3 is CASSVVGQGLPGNTIYF. CDR3 DNA: TGTGCCAGCAGCGTAGTGGGACAGGGGTTACCTGGAAACACCATATATTTT.

This chain connects TRBV19 to TRBJ2-3, with 13 bases lining up with TRBD2. The CDR3 has 15 amino acids. The trim removed 7 bases at V and 4 bases at J, leaving 5 bases unmatched. CDR1 and CDR2 from the germline V gene are LNHDA and SQIVND (reference sequence). CDR3 protein: CASTRTSGGADTQYF. The CDR3 nucleotides are TGTGCCAGTACCAGGACTAGCGGGGGAGCAGATACGCAGTATTTT.

This clone appeared many times. J is TRBJ1-5 and V is TRBV5-6, with 7 bases fitting TRBD1. CDR3 size: 15 residues. CDR1 and CDR2 from the germline V gene are SGHDT and YYEEEE. J was trimmed by 2 bases and V by 0 bases; bases with no gene match: 2. The CDR3: CASSLGDRGNQPQHF. The CDR3 nucleotides are TGTGCCAGCAGCTTGGGTGACAGGGGCAATCAGCCCCAGCATTTT.

The gene calls are TRBV25-1 and TRBJ1-6, with D maybe TRBD1 (6 bases). The CDR3 runs 13 residues. Germline-derived CDR1 and CDR2 are MGHDK and SYGVNS. V was shortened by 7 bases and J by 15 bases, with 19 bases between the two germline ends. CDR3 region: CASTPPAGVVLHF. The CDR3 bases are TGTGCCAGCACTCCCCCAGCAGGGGTTGTCCTCCACTTT.

This clone was counted once. The chain combines TRBV19 with TRBJ2-3, with 10 nucleotides matching TRBD2. The CDR3 extends over 17 amino acids. The V segment lost 3 bases and the J segment 2 bases; nucleotides outside the gene matches: 8. The germline V gene encodes CDR1 LNHDA and CDR2 SQIVND (reference sequence). This chain's CDR3 is CASSMSRTSGNTDTQYF. The CDR3 DNA reads TGTGCCAGTAGTATGTCACGGACTAGCGGCAACACAGATACGCAGTATTTT.

In nucleotides, the CDR3 is TGTGCCAGCAGTCCCGCAACCGGGACAGGGGCGGCCAGGGAGCAGTACTTC. This codes for CASSPATGTGAAREQYF. The chain combines TRBV7-9 with TRBJ2-7; 10 bases match TRBD1. Trimming at V came to 6 bases and at J to 7 bases, leaving 18 bases not matched to a gene. The CDR3 covers 17 residues. Germline lookup yields CDR1 SEHNR and CDR2 FQNEAQ (reference sequence).

The chain is built from TRBV5-1 and TRBJ1-6; TRBD1 aligns across 7 bases. There are 15 residues in the CDR3. V lost 4 bases to trimming and J lost 8 bases; unmatched junction nucleotides: 9. Germline CDR1 reads SGHRS; CDR2 reads YFSETQ. The CDR3 nucleotides are TGCGCCAGCAGCCTCGCTAGGCAGGGGGATTCACCCCTCCACTTT. It specifies CASSLARQGDSPLHF. Using reference TRBV5-1 and TRBJ1-6 for the parts outside the CDR3, the full variable domain is KAGVTQTPRYLIKTRGQQVTLSCSPISGHRSVSWYQQTPGQGLQFLFEYFSETQRNKGNFPGRFSGRQFSNSRSEMNVSTLELGDSALYLCASSLARQGDSPLHFGNGTRLTVT.

The rearrangement uses TRBV29-1 and TRBJ1-1; weak D call: TRBD1 (5 bases). This CDR3 contains 14 residues. V lost 4 bases to trimming and J lost 7 bases, with 19 bases between them. Per the germline V gene, CDR1 is SQVTM and CDR2 is ANQGSEA. The chain's CDR3 is CSVVPEDIWGEAFF. CDR3 DNA sequence: TGCAGCGTTGTCCCAGAGGACATATGGGGTGAAGCTTTCTTT.